Listed below are T cell receptor beta chains from one sample, sequenced in a study of glioma-infiltrating T cells. TCRdb fed the multiplex PCR reads into MiXCR, producing one record per CDR3 protein. The sample has about 93,000 distinct CDR3 sequences, approximately 40% seen once. The sample was glioma tissue, nonneoplastic brain tissue, or PBMCs (not recorded which). These receptors were obtained from a human donor with low-grade glioma or glioblastoma, undergoing nonglioma brain surgery, or in good health (not recorded which). Each CDR3 is given with its conserved first and last residue. Fields, in order: clone size, J gene, V gene, CDR3 protein. For some rows the clone size is stated as once, few or many, or as a class when expanded; others skip it.

>many|TRBJ2-5|TRBV5-1
CASTVQDRGDETQYF
>.|TRBJ2-5|TRBV5-5
CASSLGIAQEETQYF
>.|TRBJ2-5|TRBV7-2
CASSNPEVTQNF
>once|TRBJ1-4|TRBV6-2/TRBV6-3
CASSYVRYLREKLFF
>many|TRBJ2-3|TRBV7-9
CASSISGSRTDTQYF
>.|TRBJ1-2|TRBV20-1
CSAGLLGDHGYTF
>many|TRBJ1-3|TRBV7-9
CASSLVTRGGNTIYF
>many|TRBJ2-2|TRBV7-9
CASSLGSGYTGELFF
>.|TRBJ2-2|TRBV6-1
CASRAGQTGELFF
>.|TRBJ2-5|TRBV19
CASSTRTSVTETQYF
>many|TRBJ2-7|TRBV28
CASSSRTGIATTHF
>many|TRBJ2-3|TRBV29-1
CSVAGGASTDTQYF
>.|TRBJ2-3|TRBV7-9
CASSEGQGRPDTQYF
>many|TRBJ2-1|TRBV29-1
CSVPDFNEQFF
>many|TRBJ2-3|TRBV28
CASSFPASGGSDTQYF
>once|TRBJ2-3|TRBV28
CASSSYRAADTQYF
>.|TRBJ1-1|TRBV20-1
CSAGERLITNTEAFF
>many|TRBJ1-5|TRBV2
CASSAVGPNQPQHF
>many|TRBJ2-5|TRBV7-8
CASSLSGLAAYQETQYF
>many|TRBJ2-3|TRBV10-3
CAISVLAGAGDTQYF
>many|TRBJ2-1|TRBV27
CASSWGTNNEQFF
>.|TRBJ1-1|TRBV28
CASRPTRRGIETFF
>.|TRBJ2-3|TRBV6-1
CASSAPRRSGTGTQYF
>once|TRBJ2-1|TRBV28
CAITLPSYEQFF
>many|TRBJ2-1|TRBV6-2/TRBV6-3
CASSYFGDRVYNEQFF
>.|TRBJ1-2|TRBV6-2/TRBV6-3
CASSKTRSYGCTF
>many|TRBJ1-1|TRBV6-6
CASSYSRWQENTEAFF
>many|TRBJ1-1|TRBV5-1
CASSLVSAVNTEAFF
>many|TRBJ2-1|TRBV20-1
CSLSGGDYNEQFF